This T cell receptor (beta chain) was documented in a study of blood T cell repertoires in COVID-19. This CDR3 has 15 residues. Germline lookup yields CDR1 SGHDN and CDR2 FVKESK. With 4 bases removed from V and 1 base from J, the gap between germline ends came to 13 bases. Produced via immunoSEQ multiplex PCR; TCRdb's table is partial and in-frame only. Here the sample spans tens of thousands of clones, 87% being singletons. The sample was peripheral blood. This clonotype originated in a woman aged 55-69 years with COVID-19, enrolled during active disease. The genes are TRBV14 and TRBJ1-2; TRBD1 might be the D (5 bases). CDR3 DNA: TGTGCCAGCAGCCCCGACAGATCCCATAACTATGGCTACACCTTC. Protein: CASSPDRSHNYGYTF. Variable domain in full (rest from reference TRBV14 and TRBJ1-2): EAGVTQFPSHSVIEKGQTVTLRCDPISGHDNLYWYRRVMGKEIKFLLHFVKESKQDESGMPNNRFLAERTGGTYSTLKVQPAELEDSGVYFCASSPDRSHNYGYTFGSGTRLTVV.